Included here is one T cell receptor (beta chain) sequence, with context. The table came from immunoSEQ multiplex PCR; TCRdb's copy has only in-frame clones and leaves some out. The sample comprises around 190,000 clones, about 80% of which are singletons, and about 6.9% rests with the top ten. This specimen belongs to a study of blood T cell repertoires in COVID-19. Germline V lookup: CDR1 SGHTA, CDR2 FQGTGA. Between the trimmed V and J ends, which lost 6 bases and 1 base, there was a span of 12 bases. CDR3 size: 14 residues. Sequencing was carried out using peripheral blood. The sequence derives from a man aged 60 to 69 with acute or convalescent COVID-19. The chain couples TRBV7-3 to TRBJ1-1; D gene ambiguous. CDR3 DNA sequence: TGTGCCAGCAGTGCGGGTGGGTGGAACACTGAAGCTTTCTTT. It is translated as CASSAGGWNTEAFF.